Sequencing of this T cell receptor beta chain was carried out in a study of T cells in Graves' hyperthyroidism and ophthalmopathy. About the study: Peripheral blood was taken when the disease was first diagnosed, before any treatment began.

V dropped 4 bases and J dropped 8; count of bases not matched to a gene: 15. Germline loops: CDR1 MNHNS, CDR2 SASEGT. This CDR3 has 16 residues. Blood was obtained at the first hyperthyroidism diagnosis, which preceded any ophthalmopathy symptoms. PBMCs stemmed from under 11 ml fresh peripheral blood. It was RNA transcripts that yielded the amplified TCR beta CDR3 regions. With the HTBI primer set, the TCR CDR3 went through a first round of RT-PCR. Each CDR3 protein gets one entry after TCRdb re-called the multiplex PCR reads with MiXCR. The repertoire has 270,000 or so distinct CDR3 sequences, 25% to 30% of them found once; the top ten carry 25% to 30%.

The source is a man aged 35 to 55 with Graves' hyperthyroidism that later progressed to Graves' ophthalmopathy. The material sequenced was blood. V gene TRBV6-1 combines with J gene TRBJ1-1; 8 bases align to TRBD1. CDR3 residues: CASSAYGRGLVREAFF. CDR3 nucleotide sequence: TGTGCCAGCAGTGCCTACGGCAGGGGGCTTGTAAGGGAAGCTTTCTTT.